The sequence of this T cell receptor beta chain was determined in a study of T-cell reconstitution after alpha-beta-depleted transplantation in children. The library targeted TCRbeta and was prepared with unique molecular identifiers. TCRdb processed the PCR reads anew with MiXCR; each CDR3 protein has one entry. The data contain just over 950,000 distinct CDR3 sequences, 25% to 35% of them singletons. General study findings and limits: As was reported, about two months after transplant, alpha-beta T cells came from several hundred expanded graft clones. It was surviving recipient T cells and thymic progenitors that gave some patients high TCRbeta diversity at day 60. The authors attributed T-cell counts and diversity one year after transplant mostly to newly produced T cells.

Concerning this clonotype itself: Its target is not known.

V shed 2 bases and J shed 5 bases, with 16 bases lying between them. The CDR3 has 16 residues. CDR1 and CDR2 (germline): MNHEY, SVGEGT. This TCR was sampled from a boy under two years old who had a stem cell transplant for SCID, so the T cells may come from the graft donor. The sample here was PBMCs, mostly from graft donor cells, taken 360 days after TCRalphabeta/CD19-depleted stem cell transplant. The chain uses TRBV6-2 or TRBV6-3 and TRBJ2-1; D remains ambiguous. CDR3 residues: CASSYRIQIKHNEQFF. CDR3 nucleotides: TGTGCCAGCAGTTACCGTATACAGATAAAACACAATGAGCAGTTCTTC.